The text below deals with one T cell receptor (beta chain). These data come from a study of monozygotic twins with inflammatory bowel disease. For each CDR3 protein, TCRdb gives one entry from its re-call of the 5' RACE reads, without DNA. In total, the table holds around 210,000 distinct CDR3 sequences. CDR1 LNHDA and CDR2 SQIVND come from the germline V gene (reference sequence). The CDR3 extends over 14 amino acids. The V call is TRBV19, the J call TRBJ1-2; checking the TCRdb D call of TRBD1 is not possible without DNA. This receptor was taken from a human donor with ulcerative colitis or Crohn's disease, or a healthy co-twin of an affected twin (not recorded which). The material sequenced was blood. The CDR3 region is CASSMGGSPRGYTF.